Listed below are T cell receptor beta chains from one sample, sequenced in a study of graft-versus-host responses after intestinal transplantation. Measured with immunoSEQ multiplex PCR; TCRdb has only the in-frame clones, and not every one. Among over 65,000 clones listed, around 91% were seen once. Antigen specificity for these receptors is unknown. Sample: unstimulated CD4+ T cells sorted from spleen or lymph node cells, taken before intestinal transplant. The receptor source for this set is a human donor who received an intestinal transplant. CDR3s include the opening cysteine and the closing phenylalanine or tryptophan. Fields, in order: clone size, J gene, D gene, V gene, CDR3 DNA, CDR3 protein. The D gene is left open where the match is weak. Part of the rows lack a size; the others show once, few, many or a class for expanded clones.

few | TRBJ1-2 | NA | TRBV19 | TGTGCCAGTAGTCCAGTAGACAGAGACTATGGCTACACCTTC | CASSPVDRDYGYTF
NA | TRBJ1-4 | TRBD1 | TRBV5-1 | TGCGCCAGCAGCGTAGAAACAGGGGCAGGAGAAAAACTGTTTTTT | CASSVETGAGEKLFF
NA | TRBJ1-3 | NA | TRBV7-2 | TGTGCCAGCAGCTTCCTCGGAGGGAGAGGAAACACCATATATTTT | CASSFLGGRGNTIYF
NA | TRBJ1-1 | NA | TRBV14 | TGTGCCAGCAGCCAAGCCAGGCAGGGGCTGAACACTGAAGCTTTCTTT | CASSQARQGLNTEAFF
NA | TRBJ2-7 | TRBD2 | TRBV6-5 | TGTGCCAGCAGGACGGGGGGCTACGAGCAGTACTTC | CASRTGGYEQYF
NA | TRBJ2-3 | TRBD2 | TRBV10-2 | TGCGCCAGCAGTGAGTTGGGAGCGGGGGTAAGCACAGATACGCAGTATTTT | CASSELGAGVSTDTQYF
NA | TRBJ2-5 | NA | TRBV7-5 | TGTGTCAGAAGCGCGCGGGGAGAAAGAGAAGAGACCCAGTACTTC | CVRSARGEREETQYF
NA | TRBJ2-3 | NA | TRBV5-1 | TGCGCCAGCAGCTTGGATCTTAGCAATCCGTATTTT | CASSLDLSNPYF
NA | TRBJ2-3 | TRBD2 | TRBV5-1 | TGCGCCAGCAGCTTGGCGCTAGCGGGTGGCACAGATACGCAGTATTTT | CASSLALAGGTDTQYF
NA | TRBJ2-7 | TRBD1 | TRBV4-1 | TGCGCCAGCAGCCAAGGCCCCGGACAGGGCTCCTACGAGCAGTACTTC | CASSQGPGQGSYEQYF
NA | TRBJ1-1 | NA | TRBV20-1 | TGCAGTGTGGCCCGGGTTCCTGAAGCTTTCTTT | CSVARVPEAFF
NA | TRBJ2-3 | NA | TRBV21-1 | TGTGCCAGCAGCAAAGGGGGGCTAGCGGGAAGTTTGCATTTT | CASSKGGLAGSLHF
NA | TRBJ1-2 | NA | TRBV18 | TGTGCCAGCTCCCCGATCGGACAGTTTAATTATGGCTACACCTTC | CASSPIGQFNYGYTF
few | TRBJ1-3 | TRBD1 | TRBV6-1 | TGTGCCAGCAGCAACCCACAGGGGGCTGGAAACACCATATATTTT | CASSNPQGAGNTIYF
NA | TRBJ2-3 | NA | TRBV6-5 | TGTGCCAGCAGCCAGGGCGGGGAGACGCAGTATTTT | CASSQGGETQYF
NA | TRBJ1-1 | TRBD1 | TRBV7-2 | TGTGCCAGCAGCTTAGTCGGAAAGACAGGGTCCGGGGGCACTGAAGCTTTCTTT | CASSLVGKTGSGGTEAFF
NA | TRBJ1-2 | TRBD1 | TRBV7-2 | TGTGCCAGCAGCTTTGACAGGGGGCAAGGCTACACCTTC | CASSFDRGQGYTF
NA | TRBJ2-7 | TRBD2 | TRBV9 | TGTGCCAGCAGCGTGACTAGCGTGGGCGAGCAGTACTTC | CASSVTSVGEQYF
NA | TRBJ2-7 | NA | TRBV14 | TGTGCCAGCAGCCAAGACGGGTACGAGCAGTACTTC | CASSQDGYEQYF
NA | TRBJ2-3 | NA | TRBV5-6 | TGTGCCAGCAGCGGGGCTCGGGCCATCACAGATACGCAGTATTTT | CASSGARAITDTQYF
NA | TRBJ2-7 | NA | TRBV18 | TGTGCCAGCTCACTCGACAGCCCCTACGAGCAGTACTTC | CASSLDSPYEQYF
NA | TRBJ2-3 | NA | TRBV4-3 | TGCGCCAGCAGCCAAGGAGCGGGTCAGGGTATGGCTAGCACAGATACGCAGTATTTT | CASSQGAGQGMASTDTQYF
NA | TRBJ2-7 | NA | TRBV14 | TGTGCCAGCAGCCAAGGGACAGCTGTCTACGAGCAGTACTTC | CASSQGTAVYEQYF
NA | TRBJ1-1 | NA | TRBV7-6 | TGTGCCAGCAGCTTAGGGCAGAACACTGAAGCTTTCTTT | CASSLGQNTEAFF
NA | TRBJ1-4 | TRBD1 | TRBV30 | TGTGCCTACCGGGACAGTAATGAAAAACTGTTTTTT | CAYRDSNEKLFF
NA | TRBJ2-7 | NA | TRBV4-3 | TGCGCCAGCAGCCAAGGACAAGGCGAGCAGTACTTC | CASSQGQGEQYF
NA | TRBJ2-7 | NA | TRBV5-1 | TGCGCCAGCAGCTTGGCCGCACTGAGCTCCTACGAGCAGTACTTC | CASSLAALSSYEQYF
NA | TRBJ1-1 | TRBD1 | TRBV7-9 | TGTGCCAGCAGCTTAGCAAGGGGGCCGGGCACTGAAGCTTTCTTT | CASSLARGPGTEAFF